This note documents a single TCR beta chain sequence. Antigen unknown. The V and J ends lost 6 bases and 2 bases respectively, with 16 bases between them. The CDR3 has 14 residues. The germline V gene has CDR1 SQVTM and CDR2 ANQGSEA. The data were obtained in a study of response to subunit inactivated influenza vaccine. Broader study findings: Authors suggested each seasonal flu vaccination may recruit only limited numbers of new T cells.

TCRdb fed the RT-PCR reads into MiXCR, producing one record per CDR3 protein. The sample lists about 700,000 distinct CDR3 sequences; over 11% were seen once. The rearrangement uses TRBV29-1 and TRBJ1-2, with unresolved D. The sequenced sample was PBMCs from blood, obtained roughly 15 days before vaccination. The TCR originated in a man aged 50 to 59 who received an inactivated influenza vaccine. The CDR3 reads CSVLGREGNYGYTF. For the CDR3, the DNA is TGCAGCGTCCTAGGGAGGGAGGGAAACTATGGCTACACCTTC.